The rows below give T cell receptor beta chains drawn from one sample of a study of T cell responses to AZD1222 COVID-19 vaccine. Some clones are missing from TCRdb's copy, which holds only in-frame ones; the method was immunoSEQ multiplex PCR. The sample lists some 140,000 clones, under 95% occurring once. The material sequenced was peripheral blood, taken on day 0 of AZD1222 vaccination. The receptors shown here come from an adult in good health. The CDR3 runs from the conserved cysteine through the conserved F or W. A D gene is named only where the DNA matches it firmly. For some rows the clone size is stated as once, few or many, or as a class when expanded; others skip it.

j_call: TRBJ1-3; cdr3_length: 14; d_call: -; v_call: TRBV5-1; clone_size: -; cdr3_nt: TGCGCCAGCAGCTTACGGGGGTCTGGAAACACCATATATTTT; cdr3_aa: CASSLRGSGNTIYF
j_call: TRBJ1-5; cdr3_length: 13; d_call: TRBD1; v_call: TRBV27; clone_size: -; cdr3_nt: TGTGCCAGCTCCGGGGACAGGGGGAGGCCCCAGCATTTT; cdr3_aa: CASSGDRGRPQHF
j_call: TRBJ1-3; cdr3_length: 19; d_call: -; v_call: TRBV5-1; clone_size: -; cdr3_nt: TGCGCCAGCAGCTTGGGGCCGTATGGGCAGGGTTTATTCCGAAACACCATATATTTT; cdr3_aa: CASSLGPYGQGLFRNTIYF
j_call: TRBJ1-1; cdr3_length: 18; d_call: TRBD1; v_call: TRBV5-1; clone_size: once; cdr3_nt: TGCGCCAGCAGCTTGCTTCCCAGGGGGCTCATTACGAACACTGAAGCTTTCTTT; cdr3_aa: CASSLLPRGLITNTEAFF
j_call: TRBJ1-1; cdr3_length: 14; d_call: -; v_call: TRBV28; clone_size: -; cdr3_nt: TGTGCCAGCAGTTTAGGATTTGGGCGAATCGAAGCTTTCTTT; cdr3_aa: CASSLGFGRIEAFF
j_call: TRBJ2-5; cdr3_length: 14; d_call: -; v_call: TRBV7-2; clone_size: -; cdr3_nt: TGTGCCAGCAGTTCAAGCCAGGGGGGAGAGACCCAGTACTTC; cdr3_aa: CASSSSQGGETQYF
j_call: TRBJ1-1; cdr3_length: 12; d_call: -; v_call: TRBV28; clone_size: once; cdr3_nt: TGTGCCAGCACGATGGACAGCACTGAAGCTTTCTTT; cdr3_aa: CASTMDSTEAFF
j_call: TRBJ1-2; cdr3_length: 14; d_call: -; v_call: TRBV12-5; clone_size: -; cdr3_nt: TGTGCTAGTGGCTGGCTGGGCAACGACTATGGCTACACCTTC; cdr3_aa: CASGWLGNDYGYTF
j_call: TRBJ1-5; cdr3_length: 14; d_call: TRBD1; v_call: TRBV28; clone_size: -; cdr3_nt: TGTGCCAGCAGTTCCACAGGGGGAGGTCAGCCCCAGCATTTT; cdr3_aa: CASSSTGGGQPQHF
j_call: TRBJ1-1; cdr3_length: 14; d_call: -; v_call: TRBV27; clone_size: -; cdr3_nt: TGTGCCAGCACCCTCAGAGTAGGTTGGCCTGAAGCTTTCTTT; cdr3_aa: CASTLRVGWPEAFF